These 27 T cell receptor beta chains originate from one sample sequenced in a study of shared clonotypes between healthy human individuals. TCRdb keeps only in-frame clones here, not all; method: immunoSEQ multiplex PCR. The sample records some 1 million clones, approximately 70% being singletons. The sample comprised memory CD4+ T cells sorted from blood. Subset specified: CD45RA-negative fraction. These receptors were obtained from a man between 18 and 35 years old in good health.

The V gene is TRBV5-1, the J gene TRBJ2-5; 7 bases line up with TRBD1. Looked up from germline, CDR1 is SGHRS and CDR2 is YFSETQ. Germline trimming cut 3 bases from V and 3 bases from J; bases unmatched to any gene: 5. The CDR3 is 14 amino acids. CDR3 residues: CASSSLGGEETQYF. CDR3 nucleotide sequence: TGCGCCAGCAGCTCGCTAGGGGGCGAAGAGACCCAGTACTTC. Using reference TRBV5-1 and TRBJ2-5 for the parts outside the CDR3, the full variable domain is KAGVTQTPRYLIKTRGQQVTLSCSPISGHRSVSWYQQTPGQGLQFLFEYFSETQRNKGNFPGRFSGRQFSNSRSEMNVSTLELGDSALYLCASSSLGGEETQYFGPGTRLLVL.

This clone was recorded a few times. V is TRBV30 and J is TRBJ1-1, with D uncertain. V was shortened by 4 bases and J by 7 bases, with 10 bases between the two germline ends. The CDR3 contains 11 residues. The germline CDR1 and CDR2 sequences are GTSNPN and SVGIG (reference sequence). The CDR3 bases are TGTGCCTGGAAGGGCACAGATGAAGCTTTCTTT. Translating it yields CAWKGTDEAFF.

V is TRBV7-2 and J is TRBJ2-4, with D unresolved. The length of the CDR3 is 15 residues. Germline V gives CDR1 SGHTA, CDR2 FQGNSA. V gave up 0 bases and J gave up 0 bases, with 6 bases separating them. CDR3 sequence: CASSLASAAKNIQYF. The CDR3 nucleotides read TGTGCCAGCAGCTTAGCGTCAGCAGCCAAAAACATTCAGTACTTC.

The J gene is TRBJ2-6, the V gene TRBV19; no firm D call. The CDR3 consists of 14 residues. Per the germline V gene, CDR1 is LNHDA and CDR2 is SQIVND (reference sequence). V was pared by 2 bases and J by 2 bases, with 4 bases between. The CDR3 loop reads CASSISAGANVLTF. The DNA for the CDR3 is TGTGCCAGTAGTATAAGCGCTGGGGCCAACGTCCTGACTTTC.

This rearrangement joins TRBV10-2 to TRBJ1-4; D ambiguous. The CDR3 has 15 amino acids. The V end was cut by 4 bases, the J end by 0 bases, with 9 bases between. CDR1 and CDR2 (germline): WSHSY, SAAADI. CDR3 sequence (DNA): TGCGCCAGCAGTGTCTCCGGGGCAACTAATGAAAAACTGTTTTTT. Protein: CASSVSGATNEKLFF.

This rearrangement joins TRBV5-5 to TRBJ2-2, with TRBD1 identical over 7 bases. The V gene's germline CDR1 is SGHKS and CDR2 YYEKEE (reference sequence). The CDR3 runs 14 residues. Trimming cost V 4 bases and J 4 bases; bases outside gene matches: 4. Here the CDR3 DNA reads TGTGCCAGCAGCCTGGGACAGCGCACCGGGGAGCTGTTTTTT. Translated: CASSLGQRTGELFF.

On this clone: Germline is not matched at one junction end, which may reflect a read error. V gene TRBV11-2 combines with J gene TRBJ1-1; TRBD1 matches 7 bases. Per the germline V gene, CDR1 is SGHAT and CDR2 is FQNNGV. The CDR3 is 12 amino acids. CDR3 amino acids: CASSLSGQVTSF. The DNA of the CDR3 is TGTGCCAGCAGCCTGAGCGGACAGGTAACTAGCTTT.

This clone was seen repeatedly, ten times or more. V gene TRBV30 combines with J gene TRBJ1-1, with no clear D. Looked up from germline, CDR1 is GTSNPN and CDR2 is SVGIG (reference sequence). The CDR3 covers 12 residues. The V end was cut by 0 bases, the J end by 11 bases, with 13 bases between. The CDR3, as DNA: TGTGCCTGGAGTGTACGTCGGGAGCTGGCTTTCTTT. Protein product: CAWSVRRELAFF.

This chain connects TRBV9 to TRBJ2-5; weak D call: TRBD2 (6 bases). With 8 bases removed from V and 2 bases from J, the gap between germline ends came to 13 bases. The germline gives CDR1 SGDLS, CDR2 YYNGEE. This CDR3 has 13 residues. The CDR3 nucleotides read TGTGCCAGTCAAGCGGGTATACAAGAGACCCAGTACTTC. Its translation is CASQAGIQETQYF.

CDR3 loop: CASSPLQGDTQYF. CDR3 nucleotides: TGCGCCAGCAGCCCGTTACAAGGAGATACGCAGTATTTT. The chain carries TRBV5-1 and TRBJ2-3, with D unclear. The CDR3 covers 13 residues. V was trimmed by 4 bases and J by 5 bases, leaving 11 bases between them. The germline gives CDR1 SGHRS, CDR2 YFSETQ.

V is TRBV5-4 and J is TRBJ1-4; 7 nucleotides line up with TRBD1. V was clipped by 4 bases and J by 5 bases; unmatched bases: 8. Germline CDR1 and CDR2: SGHNT and YYREEE (reference sequence). CDR3 length: 15 residues. CDR3 amino acids: CASSVLGGVNEKLFF. DNA of the CDR3: TGTGCCAGCAGCGTCCTAGGGGGCGTGAATGAAAAACTGTTTTTT.

The chain carries TRBV5-1 and TRBJ2-5; 11 nucleotides align to TRBD1. The junction had 10 bases not matched to a gene; V was cut back by 4 bases and J by 5 bases. Germline V CDR1 and CDR2: SGHRS, YFSETQ. CDR3 size: 16 residues. CDR3 nucleotide sequence: TGCGCCAGCAGCCCTTACGGACAGGGGGCAAAGGAGACCCAGTACTTC. Translation: CASSPYGQGAKETQYF. Complete variable domain (other parts from reference TRBV5-1 and TRBJ2-5): KAGVTQTPRYLIKTRGQQVTLSCSPISGHRSVSWYQQTPGQGLQFLFEYFSETQRNKGNFPGRFSGRQFSNSRSEMNVSTLELGDSALYLCASSPYGQGAKETQYFGPGTRLLVL.

In this sample, this clone turned up many times. The CDR3 DNA is TGTGCCAGCAGTGGCTTGGAATACTCCTACGAGCAGTACTTC. Amino acids: CASSGLEYSYEQYF. The rearrangement links TRBV6-1 to TRBJ2-7; no firm D call. Germline-derived CDR1 and CDR2 are MNHNS and SASEGT. There are 14 residues in the CDR3. The ends were cut back, 4 bases at V and 0 bases at J, with 10 bases in the middle.

This clone was seen a single time. The gene calls are TRBV7-6 and TRBJ2-7; 7 bases line up with TRBD2. V was pared by 3 bases and J by 6 bases, with 11 bases of the junction left unmatched. Looked up from germline, CDR1 is SGHVS and CDR2 is FNYEAQ. The CDR3 runs 15 residues. This chain's CDR3 is CASSLRRDYPSEQYF. The CDR3 coding sequence is TGTGCCAGCAGCTTGAGGCGGGACTATCCCTCCGAGCAGTACTTC. Full variable domain (rest looked up from reference TRBV7-6 and TRBJ2-7): GAGVSQSPRYKVTKRGQDVALRCDPISGHVSLYWYRQALGQGPEFLTYFNYEAQQDKSGLPNDRFSAERPEGSISTLTIQRTEQRDSAMYRCASSLRRDYPSEQYFGPGTRLTVT.

The V and J genes are TRBV28 and TRBJ1-1; D unresolved. CDR1 is MDHEN and CDR2 is SYDVKM in the germline V gene. V dropped 0 bases and J dropped 2 bases, with 4 bases sitting between them. CDR3 length: 13 residues. Here the CDR3 reads CASSLWTNTEAFF. DNA of the CDR3: TGTGCCAGCAGTTTATGGACCAACACTGAAGCTTTCTTT.

The chain links TRBV6-1 to TRBJ1-2, with a tentative D call TRBD1 (5 bases). Looked up from germline, CDR1 is MNHNS and CDR2 is SASEGT. The CDR3 runs to 14 residues. V was clipped by 6 bases and J by 2 bases, with 13 bases between them. CDR3 in DNA: TGTGCCAGCAGCGACACAGGTTTCAACTATGGCTACACCTTC. This translates into CASSDTGFNYGYTF.

The table lists this clone with a few counts. The chain links TRBV6-6 to TRBJ2-1; D remains unclear. This CDR3 has 11 amino acids. V lost 7 bases to trimming and J lost 6 bases, with 7 bases between them. Germline V gene data show CDR1 as MNHNY and CDR2 as SVGAGI (reference sequence). The CDR3 loop is CASTQGNEQFF. CDR3 coding DNA: TGTGCCAGCACCCAAGGCAATGAGCAGTTCTTC.

This clone was seen only a few times. The V call is TRBV2, the J call TRBJ2-3, with 10 bases aligning to TRBD2. CDR1 is SNHLY, CDR2 FYNNEI, per germline. This CDR3 has 15 residues. V lost 6 bases and J lost 6; bases outside the gene matches: 9. CDR3 in DNA: TGTGCCAGCAGGATGGGGCTAGCGGGAGCGGATACGCAGTATTTT. This gives the protein CASRMGLAGADTQYF.

A word on this clone: The same CDR3 is also encoded by other DNA sequences in this sample. The J gene is TRBJ1-1, the V gene TRBV7-6; D is undetermined. Germline-derived CDR1 and CDR2 are SGHVS and FNYEAQ. V was pared by 1 base and J by 1 base, with 4 bases between. This CDR3 contains 13 residues. CDR3 DNA sequence: TGTGCCAGCAGCTTAGGAACGAACACTGAAGCTTTCTTT. Residues: CASSLGTNTEAFF.

The J gene is TRBJ2-5, the V gene TRBV7-2; maybe TRBD1 (6 bases). The CDR3 covers 14 residues. Germline CDR1 and CDR2: SGHTA and FQGNSA. Trimming removed 5 bases at V and 5 bases at J, with 15 bases between. The CDR3 DNA follows: TGTGCCAGCAGCCGAAACAGGGAAGGGGAGACCCAGTACTTC. Amino acids: CASSRNREGETQYF.

The chain links TRBV9 to TRBJ2-3; D is possibly TRBD2 (6 bases). Germline V CDR1 and CDR2: SGDLS, YYNGEE. Trimming left V 3 bases short and J 0 bases short, with 11 bases between. CDR3 length: 15 amino acids. The CDR3 DNA reads TGTGCCAGCAGCGAGGCGGGACGGAGCACAGATACGCAGTATTTT. It translates to CASSEAGRSTDTQYF.

This clone was recorded a few times. The sample contains more than one DNA sequence encoding this CDR3. This sequence joins TRBV30 and TRBJ1-5; no reliable D call. Trimming took 0 bases from V and 7 from J, leaving 10 bases between them. This CDR3 is 13 amino acids long. Germline V gives CDR1 GTSNPN, CDR2 SVGIG (reference sequence). CDR3 sequence (DNA): TGTGCCTGGAGTGTATCGGCGAAGCAGCCCCAGCATTTT. It yields the protein CAWSVSAKQPQHF.

V gene TRBV11-1 combines with J gene TRBJ2-7, with D hard to call. Trimming took 8 bases from V and 6 from J, leaving 14 bases between them. CDR3 size: 12 residues. The V gene's germline CDR1 is SGHAT and CDR2 FQDESV (reference sequence). CDR3 amino acids: CASSNRLLEQYF. For the CDR3, the DNA is TGTGCCAGCTCAAACCGACTCCTCGAGCAGTACTTC.

The chain employs TRBV4-3 and TRBJ2-5; weak D call: TRBD1 (6 bases). Between the trimmed V and J ends, which lost 4 bases and 5 bases, there was a span of 14 bases. Per the germline V gene, CDR1 is LGHNA and CDR2 is YSLEER. This CDR3 is 14 amino acids long. Here the CDR3 DNA reads TGCGCCAGCAGCCCAGGGGTTTGGTCGGAGACCCAGTACTTC. It codes for CASSPGVWSETQYF.

On this clone: This sample includes further DNA sequences coding for the same CDR3. V and J are TRBV30 and TRBJ1-3; D is undetermined. Trimming took 4 bases from V and 0 from J, leaving 10 bases between them. This CDR3 spans 14 amino acids. The germline gives CDR1 GTSNPN, CDR2 SVGIG (reference sequence). The CDR3 is CAWTPGSSGNTIYF. CDR3 in DNA: TGTGCCTGGACTCCGGGTAGCTCTGGAAACACCATATATTTT.

This clone showed up just once. The chain recombines TRBV19 with TRBJ2-2; D may be TRBD1 (6 bases). The CDR3 is made up of 13 amino acids. Germline CDR1 LNHDA, CDR2 SQIVND (reference sequence). V gave up 5 bases and J gave up 6 bases, with 10 bases separating them. CDR3 DNA: TGTGCCAGTAGTTCACAGGGCTCCGGGGAGCTGTTTTTT. It specifies CASSSQGSGELFF.

The rearrangement links TRBV4-1 to TRBJ2-7; D possibly matches TRBD1 or TRBD2 (5 bases each). Trimming cost V 4 bases and J 6 bases, with 13 bases left between them. Germline assignment: CDR1 MGHRA and CDR2 YSYEKL. The CDR3 has 13 amino acids. The CDR3 sequence is CASSLQDGAEQYF. The CDR3 DNA reads TGCGCCAGCAGCCTTCAAGACGGGGCCGAGCAGTACTTC.